This T cell receptor (beta chain) emerged from a study of cytomegalovirus exposure and HLA in healthy donors (dated by TCRdb to about 2017). About the full investigation: An earlier analysis of about 530 of the donors reported approximately 280 Gb of sequence data and around 110 million unique TCR beta sequences obtained from roughly 170 million T cells. An early release covering 550 to 700 HLA-typed donors comprised about 300 gigabases of sequencing data and roughly 85 million unique TCR sequences. The genetic ancestry cluster associated with self-reported Caucasian donors included 80% to 90% of the 398 genotyped donors. The study aimed to test whether cataloging public T cell receptors could reveal signatures of past pathogen exposure. The T cell repertoires of some 700 subjects were profiled by immunosequencing and related to cytomegalovirus serostatus. A separate validation cohort of approximately 130 different subjects was used in addition to the roughly 640-subject first cohort. To predict cytomegalovirus infection status, the study brought together high-throughput TCR immunosequencing, statistical association of individual TCRs with disease status, and machine learning. A later analysis re-analyzed previously published TCR beta repertoires from approximately 670 donors and added high-resolution HLA genotyping to study TCR occurrence patterns. Rather than using new phenotypic data, the later analysis identified candidate immune exposures from TCR beta sequences and from how often those sequences occurred across donors. In an earlier analysis of more than 550 of the donors, high-throughput TCR beta sequencing was used to judge whether each TCR beta V gene segment behaved as functional or pseudogenic. Donor age, sex, ethnicity and CMV serostatus were compiled together with the repertoire data. Genome-wide SNP genotypes for about 65% of the 666 donors were used in a later genetic analysis, which treated that subset as a discovery cohort. Every discovery cohort repertoire had been produced on one sequencing platform. HLA typing included class I and class II loci at four-digit resolution. Typing coverage varied by locus: roughly 629-640 donors for A, B, C, DRB1 and DQB1; 500 to 550 for DQA1; more than 600 for DPA1; 400 to 480 for DPB1. A handful of DR-DQ haplotypes were handled as single units for association and clustering because linkage in the cohort was strong. Across around 400 genotyped donors of the cohort, an average of 235,054 unique TCR beta nucleotide sequences per donor were sequenced, and roughly a sixth of those sequences were non-productive.

As encoded in the germline V gene, CDR1 is MGHDK while CDR2 is SYGVNS. The junction carries 12 bases between V and J, which are trimmed by 5 bases and 10 bases respectively. Taken from cysteine to phenylalanine, the CDR3 has 13 residues. Just CDR3 DNA is preserved here, 39 bases in frame from base 1. For this clone: What antigen it recognizes has not been identified. No per-base quality is available; no much larger clone lies one base away.

The library relied on the immunoSEQ multiplex PCR assay. A mixture of 60 forward primers for TCR Vbeta segments and 13 reverse primers for TCR Jbeta segments was used in the multiplex PCR. Amplification of the CDR3 region of rearranged TCR beta genes was performed with a multiplex PCR assay on genomic DNA. On the Illumina HiSeq System, the amplified TCR beta libraries were sequenced as 87-base-pair reads. In the authors' own workflow: Across the 700 or so repertoires, a later analysis counted around 80 million unique TCR beta chains, about 10 million of which were shared by at least two donors. A nearest-neighbor algorithm error-corrected the raw reads and collapsed the reads into unique sequences, merging closely related sequences to remove PCR and sequencing errors. Alignment of CDR3 sequences to IMGT reference sequences was used to assign V, D and J gene segments. For a sequence to be retained, at least a six-nucleotide match to both a V gene segment and a J gene segment was required. A rearrangement counted as productive if the CDR3 had no stop codons and remained in frame with V and J, and every other rearrangement counted as non-productive. CDR3 was defined by IMGT convention, running from the second conserved V-encoded cysteine to the conserved J-encoded phenylalanine. Sequences without an unambiguous match to a single V gene segment were excluded from the earlier analysis of 500 to 700 of the donors. An earlier analysis of 587 of the donors called V segments functional above 56.7% productive rearrangements and segregating when the between-donor standard deviation exceeded 5%. A statistical classification framework was built to diagnose cytomegalovirus status from the catalog of TCR beta chain sequences. V and J gene assignment, in a later analysis, came from comparing TCR nucleotide sequences with IMGT/GENE-DB human TR gene sequences. The TCRdist pipeline was used in a later analysis to assign CDR3 sequences and most-parsimonious VDJ recombination scenarios. In a later analysis, each TCR beta chain was defined by its CDR3 amino acid sequence together with its V-gene family, and reads without a unique V-gene family were excluded. As a way to deal with suspected cross-contamination and a sequencing artifact, a later analysis dropped 640 or so nucleotide sequences that were highly shared and had low generation probability. For each public chain, a later analysis derived a clonal expansion index from normalized ranks of inferred template counts within each repertoire. In a later analysis, generation probabilities were computed with a VDJ recombination model fitted to out-of-frame rearrangements, and the resulting probabilities were checked against IGoR. In a later analysis, TCR-TCR, TCR-HLA and TCR-CMV co-occurrence was scored with hypergeometric tests, and a repertoire-size bias correction was applied to TCR pairs. False discovery rates were estimated in a later analysis by permuting HLA or CMV assignments 20 times. In a later analysis, co-occurring TCRs were grouped using DBSCAN, with TCRdist sequence similarity added in when clustering inside HLA-allele-positive subsets. Repertoires with fewer than 30,000 or more than 120,000 public chains, plus five repertoires with anomalous nucleotide sharing, were excluded from co-occurrence clustering. Held by TCRdb, this immuneACCESS table contains in-frame sequences only and omits some clones. Under half of the omission traces to an unresolved V gene where checked; the cause of the rest is unknown. Clonal size and the V and J genes are those of that table, whereas D and trimming came from the DNA. Within this sample are 130,000 or so clones, with around 86% of them counted one time only. Together, the top ten hold more than 2% of the sample.

The cohort comprised around 700 healthy bone marrow donors. All cohort members were sampled while nominally healthy, although unrecorded immune exposures were likely present. The donor tested CMV seronegative, placing the donor among the 350 or so seronegative members of the cohort. Every donor gave a peripheral blood sample, and the peripheral blood mononuclear cells from that sample were used for TCR beta sequencing. The Qiagen DNeasy Blood Extraction Kit was used to extract genomic DNA from the blood cell samples. Paper-wide results and their limitations: Specific HLA alleles were associated with 15,000 to 20,000 TCR beta sequences at a false discovery rate of 0.05 in a later analysis. In this cohort, only TCR beta chains were sequenced, and detectable features were limited by the absence of alpha or paired-chain data. The study gave a list of 150 to 200 TCR beta chains associated with cytomegalovirus. A later genetic analysis reported fewer N-insertions in productive TCRs among donors in an Asian-associated ancestry cluster than the roughly 700-donor mean. CMV serostatus was the only immune exposure information available for the cohort. A later analysis found that TCR association rates varied across HLA loci, with DRB1 alleles showing the most associated TCRs and HLA-C alleles the fewest. Broadly in line with IMGT annotations, most TCR beta V segments showed up in productive rearrangements about 90% or about 30% of the time in an earlier analysis of several hundred of the donors. A cluster of highly shared sequence variants was judged likely to be a technical artifact of the sequencing pipeline. Linkage disequilibrium might explain the correlated functional status among segregating V segments, but an unknown experimental factor could not be excluded. The 87-base-pair reads could not distinguish some IMGT-functional V segments, including TRBV6-2 and TRBV6-3, so those segments were excluded. While some public TCRs were present in many individuals, most TCR sequences turned up only very rarely across donors. V-gene and J-gene trimming of TCR beta chains was associated with a missense DCLRE1C variant in a later genetic analysis, and the association was replicated in an independent cohort. A few of the identified cytomegalovirus-associated TCR beta chains were confirmed in vitro to be specific for cytomegalovirus antigens. Presence/absence analyses assumed roughly uniform sequencing depth across donors, an assumption that may not hold. A further reported finding was that TCR beta sequences accurately predicted the HLA-A and HLA-B alleles for most subjects in the first cohort. The authors suggested that the approach could potentially be extended to other disease states and immunological phenotypes. Cytomegalovirus status was reported to be diagnosed by the classifier with high specificity and sensitivity in both the original and validation cohorts. Because counts were too low, more than 15 rarely observed V segments, including chromosome 9 orphons, were excluded from the earlier analysis of about 500 of the donors. Most CMV-associated TCR beta chains appeared to be HLA-restricted in a later analysis, and the HLA associations seemed to be driven largely by CMV exposure. Because some donors lacked HLA typing at each locus, the association tests relied only on the typed subset. Several of the top co-occurrence clusters appeared to be linked to parvovirus B19, influenza, CMV and Epstein-Barr virus, according to a later analysis. In a later analysis, HLA-associated TCR beta chains showed more clonal expansion and lower generation probabilities than non-associated chains that were equally common. When HLA alleles, especially DR and DQ, strongly co-occurred, TCR associations were difficult to assign to individual alleles.

This sequence originates from a man aged 25 to 40 in good health and CMV-seronegative. The source material was PBMCs. In this chain, TRBV25-1 is recombined with TRBJ1-6; there is no confident call for the D gene. This receptor carries the CDR3 CASSPVGESPLHF. The DNA sequence is TGTGCCAGCAGTCCGGTCGGGGAGTCACCCCTCCACTTT.